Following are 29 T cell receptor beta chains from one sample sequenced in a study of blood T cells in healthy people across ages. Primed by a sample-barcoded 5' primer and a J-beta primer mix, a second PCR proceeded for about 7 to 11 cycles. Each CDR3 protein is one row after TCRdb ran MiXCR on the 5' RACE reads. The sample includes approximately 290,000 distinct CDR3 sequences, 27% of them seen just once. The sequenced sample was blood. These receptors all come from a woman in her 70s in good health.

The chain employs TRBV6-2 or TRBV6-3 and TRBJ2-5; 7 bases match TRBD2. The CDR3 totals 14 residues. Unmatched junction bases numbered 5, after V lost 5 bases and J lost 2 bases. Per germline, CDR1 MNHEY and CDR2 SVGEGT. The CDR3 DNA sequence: TGTGCCAGCAGTCCGACGGGACTACAAGAGACCCAGTACTTC. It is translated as CASSPTGLQETQYF.

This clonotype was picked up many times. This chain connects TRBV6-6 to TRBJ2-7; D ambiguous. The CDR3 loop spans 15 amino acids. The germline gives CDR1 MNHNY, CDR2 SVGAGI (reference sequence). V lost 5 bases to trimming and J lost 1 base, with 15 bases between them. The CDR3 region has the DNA TGTGCCAGCAGTCTCCTAGACCATTCATCCTACGAGCAGTACTTC. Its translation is CASSLLDHSSYEQYF.

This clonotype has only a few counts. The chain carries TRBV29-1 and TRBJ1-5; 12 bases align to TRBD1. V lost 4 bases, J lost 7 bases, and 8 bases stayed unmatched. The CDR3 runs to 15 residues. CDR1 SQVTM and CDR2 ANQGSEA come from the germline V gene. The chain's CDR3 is CSVVGTGGAEQPQHF. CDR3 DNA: TGCAGCGTTGTGGGGACAGGGGGCGCAGAGCAGCCCCAGCATTTT.

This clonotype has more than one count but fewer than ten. Here the CDR3 DNA reads TGTGCCAGCAGCCGACCCGGACTAGCGGAACAGTACTACAATGAGCAGTTCTTC. Translation: CASSRPGLAEQYYNEQFF. The rearrangement uses TRBV7-9 and TRBJ2-1; 10 bases map to TRBD2. Germline V gene sequence: CDR1 SEHNR, CDR2 FQNEAQ (reference sequence). The J segment lost 3 bases and the V segment lost 5 bases, leaving 13 bases of the junction unmatched. This CDR3 comprises 18 residues.

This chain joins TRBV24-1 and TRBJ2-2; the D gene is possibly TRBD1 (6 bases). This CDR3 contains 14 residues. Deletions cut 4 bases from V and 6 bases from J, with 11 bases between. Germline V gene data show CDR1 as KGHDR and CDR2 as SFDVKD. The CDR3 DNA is TGTGCCACCAGTGACAGGGGAGCGGCCGGGGAGCTGTTTTTT. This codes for CATSDRGAAGELFF.

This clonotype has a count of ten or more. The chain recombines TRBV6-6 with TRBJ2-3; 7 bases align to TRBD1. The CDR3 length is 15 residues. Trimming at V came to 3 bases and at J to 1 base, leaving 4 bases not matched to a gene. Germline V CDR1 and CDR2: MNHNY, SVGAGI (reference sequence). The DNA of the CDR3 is TGTGCCAGCAGTTATTATCAGGGGGGCACAGATACGCAGTATTTT. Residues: CASSYYQGGTDTQYF.

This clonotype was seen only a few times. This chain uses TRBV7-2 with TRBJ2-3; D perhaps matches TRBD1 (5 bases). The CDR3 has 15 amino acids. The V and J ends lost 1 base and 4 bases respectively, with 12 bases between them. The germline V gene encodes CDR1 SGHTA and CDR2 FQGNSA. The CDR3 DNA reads TGTGCCAGCAGCTTAGTTGCAGGGTACGCAGATACGCAGTATTTT. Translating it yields CASSLVAGYADTQYF.

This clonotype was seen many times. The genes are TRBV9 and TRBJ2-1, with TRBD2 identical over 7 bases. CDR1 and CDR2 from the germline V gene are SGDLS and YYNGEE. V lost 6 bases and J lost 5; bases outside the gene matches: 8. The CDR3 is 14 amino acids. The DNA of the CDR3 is TGTGCCAGCAACAGCGGGAATGGGAACAATGAGCAGTTCTTC. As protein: CASNSGNGNNEQFF.

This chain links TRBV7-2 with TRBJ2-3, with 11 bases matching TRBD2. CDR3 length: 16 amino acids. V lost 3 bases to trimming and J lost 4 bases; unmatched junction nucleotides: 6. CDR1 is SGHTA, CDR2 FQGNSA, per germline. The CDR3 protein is CASSFLAGGVADTQYF. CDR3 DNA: TGTGCCAGCAGCTTTTTAGCGGGAGGGGTCGCAGATACGCAGTATTTT.

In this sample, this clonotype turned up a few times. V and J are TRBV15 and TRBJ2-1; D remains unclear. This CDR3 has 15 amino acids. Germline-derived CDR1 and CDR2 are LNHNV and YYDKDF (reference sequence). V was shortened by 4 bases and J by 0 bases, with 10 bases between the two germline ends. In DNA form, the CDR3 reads TGTGCCACCAGCACCTTCTTGGGCTCCTACAATGAGCAGTTCTTC. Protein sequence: CATSTFLGSYNEQFF.

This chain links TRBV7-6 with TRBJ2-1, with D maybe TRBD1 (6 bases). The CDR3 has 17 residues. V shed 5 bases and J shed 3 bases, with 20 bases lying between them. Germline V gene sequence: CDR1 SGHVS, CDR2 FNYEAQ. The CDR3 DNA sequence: TGTGCCAGCAGCCCAGGGGCCCCTCAGCCTCGCTACAATGAGCAGTTCTTC. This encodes CASSPGAPQPRYNEQFF. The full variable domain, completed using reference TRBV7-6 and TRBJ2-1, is GAGVSQSPRYKVTKRGQDVALRCDPISGHVSLYWYRQALGQGPEFLTYFNYEAQQDKSGLPNDRFSAERPEGSISTLTIQRTEQRDSAMYRCASSPGAPQPRYNEQFFGPGTRLTVL.

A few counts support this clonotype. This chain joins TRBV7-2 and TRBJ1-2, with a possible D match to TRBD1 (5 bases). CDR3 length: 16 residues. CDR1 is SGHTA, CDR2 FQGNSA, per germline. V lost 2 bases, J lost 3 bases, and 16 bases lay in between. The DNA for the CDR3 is TGTGCCAGCAGCTTATTGGGAGGGCAGGGCCACTATGGCTACACCTTC. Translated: CASSLLGGQGHYGYTF.

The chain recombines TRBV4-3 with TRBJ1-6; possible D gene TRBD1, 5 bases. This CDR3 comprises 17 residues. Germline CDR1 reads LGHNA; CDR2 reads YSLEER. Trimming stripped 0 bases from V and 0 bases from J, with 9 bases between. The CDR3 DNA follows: TGCGCCAGCAGCCAAGAACGGGGGAGCTCCTATAATTCACCCCTCCACTTT. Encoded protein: CASSQERGSSYNSPLHF.

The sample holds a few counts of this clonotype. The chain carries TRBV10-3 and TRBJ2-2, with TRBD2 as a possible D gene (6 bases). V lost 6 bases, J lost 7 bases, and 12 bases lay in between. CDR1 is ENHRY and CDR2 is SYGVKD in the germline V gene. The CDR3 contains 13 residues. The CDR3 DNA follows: TGTGCCATCAGCGCGGAGGGAGTCGGGGAGCTGTTTTTT. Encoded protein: CAISAEGVGELFF.

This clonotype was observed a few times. CDR3 nucleotides: TGTGCCAGCAGTCAACAGGGGGCTCTTAACAATGAGCAGTTCTTC. Its translation: CASSQQGALNNEQFF. The chain employs TRBV27 and TRBJ2-1, with TRBD1 matching 9 bases. V lost 5 bases and J lost 5; bases outside the gene matches: 7. This CDR3 comprises 15 residues. CDR1 and CDR2 (germline): MNHEY, SMNVEV (reference sequence).

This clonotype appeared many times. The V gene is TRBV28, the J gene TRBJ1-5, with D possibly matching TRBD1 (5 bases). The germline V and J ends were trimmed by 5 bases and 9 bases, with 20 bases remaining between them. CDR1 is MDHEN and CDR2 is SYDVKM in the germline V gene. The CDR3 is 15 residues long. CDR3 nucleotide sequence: TGTGCCAGCAGTCATCGGGACGGCCTCCAAGGGCCCCAGCATTTT. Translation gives CASSHRDGLQGPQHF. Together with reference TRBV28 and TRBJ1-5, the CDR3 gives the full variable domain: DVKVTQSSRYLVKRTGEKVFLECVQDMDHENMFWYRQDPGLGLRLIYFSYDVKMKEKGDIPEGYSVSREKKERFSLILESASTNQTSMYLCASSHRDGLQGPQHFGDGTRLSIL.

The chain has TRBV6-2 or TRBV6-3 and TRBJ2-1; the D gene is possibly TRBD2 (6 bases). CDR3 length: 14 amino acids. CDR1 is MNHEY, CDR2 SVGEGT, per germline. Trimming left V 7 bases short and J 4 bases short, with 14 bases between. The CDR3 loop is CASMGDSAYNEQFF. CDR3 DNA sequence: TGTGCCAGCATGGGGGACTCGGCTTACAATGAGCAGTTCTTC.

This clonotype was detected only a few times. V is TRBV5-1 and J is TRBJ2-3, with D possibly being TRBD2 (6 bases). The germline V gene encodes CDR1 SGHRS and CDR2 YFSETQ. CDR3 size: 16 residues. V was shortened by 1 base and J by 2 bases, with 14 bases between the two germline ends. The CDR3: CASSLYGGKDTDTQYF. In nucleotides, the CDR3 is TGCGCCAGCAGCTTGTACGGCGGGAAGGACACAGATACGCAGTATTTT.

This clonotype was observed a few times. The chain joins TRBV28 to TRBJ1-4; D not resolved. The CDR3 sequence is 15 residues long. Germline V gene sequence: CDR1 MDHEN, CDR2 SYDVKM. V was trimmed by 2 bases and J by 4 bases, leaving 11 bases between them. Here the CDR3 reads CASSLAPPVNEKLFF. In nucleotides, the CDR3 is TGTGCCAGCAGTTTAGCCCCCCCCGTTAATGAAAAACTGTTTTTT. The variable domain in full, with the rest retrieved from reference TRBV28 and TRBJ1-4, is DVKVTQSSRYLVKRTGEKVFLECVQDMDHENMFWYRQDPGLGLRLIYFSYDVKMKEKGDIPEGYSVSREKKERFSLILESASTNQTSMYLCASSLAPPVNEKLFFGSGTQLSVL.

This CDR3 is CSASSLGGRTDTQYF. The CDR3 DNA sequence: TGCAGTGCTAGCTCTCTCGGCGGGAGGACAGATACGCAGTATTTT. The V call is TRBV20-1, the J call TRBJ2-3, with 8 nucleotides matching TRBD2. CDR3 length equals 15 residues. Germline CDR1 DFQATT, CDR2 SNEGSKA (reference sequence). Trimming took 3 bases from V and 3 from J; bases not matched to a gene: 8.

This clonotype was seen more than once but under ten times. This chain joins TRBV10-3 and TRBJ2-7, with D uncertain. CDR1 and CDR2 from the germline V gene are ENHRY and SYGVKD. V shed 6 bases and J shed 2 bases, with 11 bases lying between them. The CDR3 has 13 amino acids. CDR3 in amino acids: CAIRDLKTYEQYF. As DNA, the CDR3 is TGTGCCATCAGAGACCTGAAGACCTACGAGCAGTACTTC.

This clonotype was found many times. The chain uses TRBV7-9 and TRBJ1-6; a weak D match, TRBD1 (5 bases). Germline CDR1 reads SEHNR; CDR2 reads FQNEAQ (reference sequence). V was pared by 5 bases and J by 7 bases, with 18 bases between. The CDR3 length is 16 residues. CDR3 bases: TGTGCCAGCAGCCCCTCGTATGGGGGGATGAATTCACCCCTCCACTTT. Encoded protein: CASSPSYGGMNSPLHF.

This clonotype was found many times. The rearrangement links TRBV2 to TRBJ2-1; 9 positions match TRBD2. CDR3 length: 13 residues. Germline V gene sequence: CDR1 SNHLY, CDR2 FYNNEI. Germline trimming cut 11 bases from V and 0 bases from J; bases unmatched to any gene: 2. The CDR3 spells CAGSGSSYNEQFF. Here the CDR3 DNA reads TGTGCCGGTAGCGGGAGCTCCTACAATGAGCAGTTCTTC.

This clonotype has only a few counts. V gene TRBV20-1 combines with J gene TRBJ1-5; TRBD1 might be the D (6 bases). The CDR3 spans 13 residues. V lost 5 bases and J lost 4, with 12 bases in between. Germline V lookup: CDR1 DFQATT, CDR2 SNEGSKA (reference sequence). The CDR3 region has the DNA TGCAGTGCTCGGAAGGGGGGGAATCAGCCCCAGCATTTT. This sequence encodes CSARKGGNQPQHF.

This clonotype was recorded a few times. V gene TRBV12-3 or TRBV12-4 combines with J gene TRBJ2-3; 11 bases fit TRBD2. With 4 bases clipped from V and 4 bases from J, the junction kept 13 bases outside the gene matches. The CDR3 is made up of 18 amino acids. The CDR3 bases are TGTGCCAGCAGTTCGAGGGACCTTAGCGGGGGGGCCGCAGATACGCAGTATTTT. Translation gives CASSSRDLSGGAADTQYF.

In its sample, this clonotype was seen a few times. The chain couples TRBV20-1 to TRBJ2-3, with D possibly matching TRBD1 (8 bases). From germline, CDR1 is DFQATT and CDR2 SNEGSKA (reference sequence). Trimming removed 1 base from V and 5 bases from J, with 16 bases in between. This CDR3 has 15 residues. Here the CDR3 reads CSARAADREGDTQYF. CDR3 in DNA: TGCAGTGCTAGAGCCGCGGACAGGGAGGGAGATACGCAGTATTTT.

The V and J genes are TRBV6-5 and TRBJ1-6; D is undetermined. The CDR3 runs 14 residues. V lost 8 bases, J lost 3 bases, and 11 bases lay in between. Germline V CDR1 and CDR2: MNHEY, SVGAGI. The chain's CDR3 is CASAPDLYNSPLHF. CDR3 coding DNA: TGTGCCAGCGCCCCGGACCTCTATAATTCACCCCTCCACTTT.

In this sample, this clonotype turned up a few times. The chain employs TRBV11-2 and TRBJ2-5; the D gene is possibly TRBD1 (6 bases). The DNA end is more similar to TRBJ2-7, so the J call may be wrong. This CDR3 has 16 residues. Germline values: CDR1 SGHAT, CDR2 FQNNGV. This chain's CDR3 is CASSYYSRDNSYEQYF. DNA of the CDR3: TGTGCCAGCAGCTACTACTCCCGGGACAACTCCTACGAGCAGTACTTC.

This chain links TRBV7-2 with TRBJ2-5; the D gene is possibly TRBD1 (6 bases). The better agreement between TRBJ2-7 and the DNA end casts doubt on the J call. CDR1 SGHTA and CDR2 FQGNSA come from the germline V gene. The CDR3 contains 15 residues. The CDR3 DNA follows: TGTGCCAGCAGCTTATATAGTACAGGGTTCTACGAGCAGTACTTC. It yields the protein CASSLYSTGFYEQYF.